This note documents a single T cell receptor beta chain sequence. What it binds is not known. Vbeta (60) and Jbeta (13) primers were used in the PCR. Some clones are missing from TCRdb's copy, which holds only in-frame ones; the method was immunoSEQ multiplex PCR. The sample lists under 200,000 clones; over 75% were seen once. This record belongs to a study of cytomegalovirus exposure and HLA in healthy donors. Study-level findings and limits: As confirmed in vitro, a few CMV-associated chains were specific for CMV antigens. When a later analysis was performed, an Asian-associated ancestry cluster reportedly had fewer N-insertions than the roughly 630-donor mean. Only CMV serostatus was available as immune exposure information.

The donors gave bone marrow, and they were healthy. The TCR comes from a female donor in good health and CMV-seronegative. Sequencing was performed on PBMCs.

The CDR3 DNA is TGCGCCAGCAGCCCAGGGACAGGGGTTAACTATGGCTACACCTTC. Protein product: CASSPGTGVNYGYTF. The genes are TRBV5-1 and TRBJ1-2; 10 bases fit TRBD1. The CDR3 covers 15 residues. V lost 4 bases to trimming and J lost 1 base; unmatched junction nucleotides: 4. Germline values: CDR1 SGHRS, CDR2 YFSETQ.